One and the same sample provided the 20 T cell receptor beta chains below, sequenced in a study of chemoradiotherapy in HPV16-positive cancers. Profiled with immunoSEQ multiplex PCR; TCRdb holds only in-frame clones, not every one. The table includes fewer than 20,000 clones, roughly 89% detected once. The sample here was blood, taken from a patient who underwent chemoradiotherapy. The receptors come from a human donor with HPV-associated anogenital cancer.

This chain links TRBV14 with TRBJ1-1; tentative D call: TRBD1 (5 bases). V gave up 7 bases and J gave up 8 bases, with 20 bases separating them. This CDR3 spans 14 amino acids. Germline V lookup: CDR1 SGHDN, CDR2 FVKESK. The CDR3 DNA follows: TGTGCCAGCATGGTTACGGGACCCCCCGAGGAAGCTTTCTTT. Protein sequence: CASMVTGPPEEAFF. The variable domain in full, completed from reference TRBV14 and TRBJ1-1, reads EAGVTQFPSHSVIEKGQTVTLRCDPISGHDNLYWYRRVMGKEIKFLLHFVKESKQDESGMPNNRFLAERTGGTYSTLKVQPAELEDSGVYFCASMVTGPPEEAFFGQGTRLTVV.

V and J are TRBV5-8 and TRBJ1-2; D not resolved. CDR1 and CDR2 from the germline V gene are SGHTS and YDEGEE. The CDR3 spans 15 residues. Trimming removed 0 bases at V and 9 bases at J, with 18 bases between. The CDR3 nucleotides are TGTGCCAGCAGCTTGGCCCCAGCCACACTGGGGAGCTACACCTTC. It codes for CASSLAPATLGSYTF.

The chain uses TRBV19 and TRBJ2-7, with 8 positions matching TRBD1. In germline, CDR1 is LNHDA, CDR2 SQIVND (reference sequence). The CDR3 runs to 13 residues. V lost 5 bases and J lost 6; bases outside the gene matches: 6. CDR3 sequence reads: CASSGQGFPEQYF. The CDR3 region has the DNA TGTGCCAGTAGTGGACAGGGTTTCCCCGAGCAGTACTTC.

The V and J genes are TRBV28 and TRBJ2-3, with TRBD1 identical over 7 bases. Germline lookup yields CDR1 MDHEN and CDR2 SYDVKM. V lost 9 bases and J lost 2; bases outside the gene matches: 8. This CDR3 contains 14 residues. CDR3 nucleotides: TGTGCCAGTGGGACAGTGTTAGACACAGATACGCAGTATTTT. Protein sequence: CASGTVLDTDTQYF.

The V call is TRBV6-1, the J call TRBJ1-5; 8 nucleotides align to TRBD1. The V segment lost 6 bases and the J segment 4 bases; nucleotides outside the gene matches: 2. The CDR3 totals 13 residues. Germline lookup yields CDR1 MNHNS and CDR2 SASEGT. The DNA of the CDR3 is TGTGCCAGCAGGGGACAGGATAATCAGCCCCAGCATTTT. Translation gives CASRGQDNQPQHF.

J is TRBJ2-1 and V is TRBV10-2; TRBD2 might be the D (5 bases). Germline CDR1 reads WSHSY; CDR2 reads SAAADI. The ends were cut back, 4 bases at V and 4 bases at J, with 11 bases in the middle. There are 14 residues in the CDR3. The CDR3 sequence is CASSAERRYNEQFF. In nucleotides, the CDR3 is TGCGCCAGCAGTGCCGAGCGGCGTTACAATGAGCAGTTCTTC.

The gene calls are TRBV6-6 and TRBJ2-5; D ambiguous. Germline loops: CDR1 MNHNY, CDR2 SVGAGI (reference sequence). V was pared by 8 bases and J by 0 bases, with 4 bases between. The CDR3 totals 11 residues. The CDR3 is CASEYQETQYF. CDR3 bases: TGTGCCAGCGAGTACCAAGAGACCCAGTACTTC.

This clone was observed a single time. The J gene is TRBJ1-2, the V gene TRBV2; a possible D gene is TRBD1 (5 bases). CDR3 length equals 16 residues. With 9 bases removed from V and 2 bases from J, the gap between germline ends came to 22 bases. Germline V gene data show CDR1 as SNHLY and CDR2 as FYNNEI. The CDR3 loop reads CASLTTPRTGNYGYTF. The CDR3 DNA reads as TGTGCCAGTCTAACCACACCTCGAACAGGAAACTATGGCTACACCTTC.

This chain connects TRBV6-1 to TRBJ2-7, with unresolved D. Trimming left V 7 bases short and J 3 bases short, with 13 bases between. The CDR3 extends over 13 amino acids. CDR1 and CDR2 (germline): MNHNS, SASEGT. This CDR3 reads CASNVGPNYEQYF. CDR3 nucleotide sequence: TGTGCCAGCAACGTGGGCCCTAACTACGAGCAGTACTTC.

The chain recombines TRBV5-8 with TRBJ2-3; 7 bases are shared with TRBD2. J lost 2 bases, V lost 3 bases, and 6 bases had no gene match. The V gene's germline CDR1 is SGHTS and CDR2 YDEGEE. The CDR3 covers 15 residues. The CDR3 DNA sequence: TGTGCCAGCAGCTACGGCGGGGGATCCACAGATACGCAGTATTTT. It codes for CASSYGGGSTDTQYF. The whole variable domain, remainder taken from reference TRBV5-8 and TRBJ2-3, is EAGVTQSPTHLIKTRGQQATLRCSPISGHTSVYWYQQALGLGLQFLLWYDEGEERNRGNFPPRFSGRQFPNYSSELNVNALELEDSALYLCASSYGGGSTDTQYFGPGTRLTVL.

The chain recombines TRBV4-1 with TRBJ1-6; 7 positions agree with TRBD1. The CDR3 contains 16 residues. CDR1 and CDR2 from the germline V gene are MGHRA and YSYEKL. V was clipped by 8 bases and J by 3 bases; unmatched bases: 10. The CDR3, as DNA: TGCGCCAGCTTAACCACAGGGACAGTCTATAATTCACCCCTCCACTTT. Translated: CASLTTGTVYNSPLHF.

The chain links TRBV4-2 to TRBJ2-5, with a possible D match to TRBD2 (6 bases). The J call may be faulty, since TRBJ2-7 better matches the DNA end. The CDR3 sequence is 16 residues long. The germline V gene encodes CDR1 LGHNA and CDR2 YNFKEQ. The DNA for the CDR3 is TGTGCCAGCAGCCAAGAACCGGGAGAGGGCTCCTACGAGCAGTACTTC. It translates to CASSQEPGEGSYEQYF.

This chain joins TRBV6-9 and TRBJ2-1; D unclear. The CDR3 has 12 residues. V was trimmed by 6 bases and J by 9 bases, leaving 12 bases between them. CDR1 MNHGY and CDR2 SVAAGI come from the germline V gene. This chain's CDR3 is CASSHPQAEQFF. Written as DNA, the CDR3 is TGTGCCAGCAGCCACCCTCAGGCTGAGCAGTTCTTC.

The chain links TRBV27 to TRBJ2-7; D gene unclear. The V gene's germline CDR1 is MNHEY and CDR2 SMNVEV (reference sequence). The CDR3 has 15 residues. Trimming left V 6 bases short and J 5 bases short, with 20 bases between. CDR3 DNA sequence: TGTGCCAGCAGGATATCTAGACCGACCGTCAACGAGCAGTACTTC. This encodes CASRISRPTVNEQYF.

The rearrangement uses TRBV4-2 and TRBJ2-3; 12 bases are a match to TRBD2. The V gene end was trimmed by 1 base and the J gene end by 5 bases; junction bases not matched to a gene: 7. The CDR3 covers 17 residues. Germline assignment: CDR1 LGHNA and CDR2 YNFKEQ. CDR3 DNA: TGTGCCAGCAGCCAAGCCGGGACTAGCGGGCCTCTAGATACGCAGTATTTT. Protein: CASSQAGTSGPLDTQYF.

This chain connects TRBV4-1 to TRBJ1-1; D remains unclear. The V end lost 1 base, the J end lost 0 bases, and 0 bases lay between the germline ends. The germline V gene has CDR1 MGHRA and CDR2 YSYEKL. The CDR3 extends over 12 amino acids. CDR3 DNA: TGCGCCAGCAGCCAAGTGAACACTGAAGCTTTCTTT. Translating it yields CASSQVNTEAFF.

The chain uses TRBV10-3 and TRBJ2-3, with D possibly TRBD1 on 5 matching bases. CDR1 ENHRY and CDR2 SYGVKD come from the germline V gene. V gave up 5 bases and J gave up 0 bases, with 9 bases separating them. This CDR3 is built from 14 residues. This chain's CDR3 is CAISRGASTDTQYF. CDR3 DNA sequence: TGTGCCATCAGTAGGGGCGCAAGCACAGATACGCAGTATTTT.

The CDR3 bases are TGTGCCAGCAGTTTGGGGGCAGGGGTCCATGAGCAGTTCTTC. Its translation is CASSLGAGVHEQFF. The rearrangement joins TRBV6-5 to TRBJ2-1, with D maybe TRBD1 (6 bases). CDR3 length: 14 amino acids. V lost 4 bases and J 8 bases, leaving 15 bases between the germline ends. Germline values: CDR1 MNHEY, CDR2 SVGAGI.

V is TRBV28 and J is TRBJ1-6, with 9 positions matching TRBD1. The trim removed 3 bases at V and 10 bases at J, leaving 1 base unmatched. This CDR3 spans 13 amino acids. Germline assignment: CDR1 MDHEN and CDR2 SYDVKM. The DNA of the CDR3 is TGTGCCAGCAGTTTGACAGGGGGATCACCCCTCCACTTT. It encodes CASSLTGGSPLHF.

This clone showed up just a few times. The chain carries TRBV19 and TRBJ1-1; no definite D call. Between the trimmed V and J ends, which lost 6 bases and 6 bases, there was a span of 11 bases. Germline V gene lookup returns CDR1 LNHDA and CDR2 SQIVND (reference sequence). This CDR3 is built from 12 residues. The CDR3 is CASSPGVAEAFF. Here the CDR3 DNA reads TGTGCCAGTAGCCCGGGTGTGGCTGAAGCTTTCTTT.